This T cell receptor (beta chain) was obtained from a study of T-cell reconstitution after alpha-beta-depleted transplantation in children (TCRdb year 2016). General notes on the study: The study quantitatively tracked T-cell immune reconstitution after TCRalphabeta/CD19-depleted allogeneic hematopoietic cell transplantation in children using TCR repertoire profiling.

Regarding this clonotype: Its antigen remains undetermined. Within one base of it there is no much larger clone, and no base qualities were kept.

Receptor amplification or capture employed PCR. Sequencing was performed on an Illumina HiSeq 2500. TCR libraries were prepared with molecular barcoding, using unique molecular identifiers to normalize TCRbeta repertoire quantification. The public reads were reprocessed in TCRdb via fastp at Q25 and MiXCR, keeping in-frame beta chains. All rows with the same CDR3 protein become a single entry with the most common DNA and genes. The sample includes about 610,000 distinct CDR3 sequences, with roughly a tenth observed a single time. The top ten clonotypes cover 4% of the sample. From cysteine to phenylalanine, the CDR3 is 13 amino acids long. The kept DNA is CDR3 alone, 39 bases in frame from the first base. The germline V gene sets CDR1 to KGHSH and CDR2 to LQKENI. The junction shows trimming of 5 bases on V and 6 bases on J, plus 11 bases between the germline ends.

This clonotype was sampled from a human donor who donated a stem cell graft to a child with acute myeloid leukemia. Sequencing used PBMCs from the stem cell graft donor, obtained from the stem cell graft. Recombination connected TRBV18 to TRBJ2-1; no D segment can be confidently identified. The CDR3 in this case is CASSSDLGNEQFF. The DNA is TGTGCCAGCTCATCCGACTTGGGCAATGAGCAGTTCTTC.